This T cell receptor (beta chain) was observed in a study of T cell changes during pregnancy in multiple sclerosis. Measured with immunoSEQ multiplex PCR; TCRdb has only the in-frame clones, and not every one. The repertoire holds approximately 49,000 clones, with 88% as singletons. In germline, CDR1 is SGDLS, CDR2 YYNGEE. The V and J ends lost 1 base and 5 bases respectively, with 12 bases between them. This CDR3 contains 15 residues. This sequence was found in a female donor with multiple sclerosis, enrolled in a pregnancy study. This sample comprised CD4+ T cells from peripheral blood mononuclear cells, obtained in the second trimester of pregnancy. The rearrangement joins TRBV9 to TRBJ2-2, with D possibly TRBD2 on 5 matching bases. CDR3 bases: TGTGCCAGCAGCGTAACCATGACGGGGACCGGGGAGCTGTTTTTT. Amino acid sequence: CASSVTMTGTGELFF. The whole variable domain, remainder taken from reference TRBV9 and TRBJ2-2, is DSGVTQTPKHLITATGQRVTLRCSPRSGDLSVYWYQQSLDQGLQFLIQYYNGEERAKGNILERFSAQQFPDLHSELNLSSLELGDSALYFCASSVTMTGTGELFFGEGSRLTVL.